The clone carrying this T cell receptor beta chain was detected many times. Its antigen is not identified. This CDR3 region has 14 residues. V was clipped by 4 bases and J by 6 bases; unmatched bases: 7. Germline assignment: CDR1 SGHTS and CDR2 YDEGEE. 5'RACE template switching generated TCR cDNA, adding a universal primer site and UMIs. One entry per CDR3 protein, called by TCRdb with MiXCR from the 5' RACE reads. Of more than 300,000 distinct CDR3 sequences in the sample, 3.5% to 4.5% were seen once. The data were taken from a study of T cells after yellow fever vaccination. Whole-study results and caveats: A minor fraction of clonotypes spanned both CD4 and CD8 compartments.

Sequenced material: PBMCs, taken 15 days after the yellow fever booster vaccination. The TCR sequence derives from a man between 18 and 35 years old who received the YFV17D yellow fever vaccine. The chain uses TRBV5-8 and TRBJ2-7; 10 nucleotides match TRBD1. As DNA, the CDR3 is TGTGCCAGCAGCCCACGACAGGGGGCGAGCGAGCAGTACTTC. Translating it yields CASSPRQGASEQYF.